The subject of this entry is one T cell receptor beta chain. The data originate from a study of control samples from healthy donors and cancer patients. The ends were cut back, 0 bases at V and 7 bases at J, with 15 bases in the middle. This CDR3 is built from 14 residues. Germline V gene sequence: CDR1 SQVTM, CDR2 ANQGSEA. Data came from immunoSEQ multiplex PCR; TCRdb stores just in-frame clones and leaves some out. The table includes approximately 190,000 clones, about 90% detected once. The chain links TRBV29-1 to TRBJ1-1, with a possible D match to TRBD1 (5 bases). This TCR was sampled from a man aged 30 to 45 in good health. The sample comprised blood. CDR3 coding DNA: TGCAGCGTTGAAGATAGGACTCAGGGAGTTGAAGCTTTCTTT. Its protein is CSVEDRTQGVEAFF.